The 19 T cell receptor beta chains reported below all come from one sample, sequenced in a study of blood T cells in healthy people across ages. Through a sample-barcoded 5' primer and a J-beta primer mix, a second PCR was run for about 6 to 12 cycles. TCRdb re-analysed the 5' RACE reads in MiXCR, keeping a single row per CDR3 protein. The table shows 700,000 to 850,000 distinct CDR3 sequences, with under 40% occurring only once. The sample was blood. The receptors originated from a young man in good health.

This clonotype showed up just a few times. This rearrangement joins TRBV4-1 to TRBJ1-5; possible D gene TRBD1, 6 bases. CDR3 length: 15 amino acids. V lost 4 bases to trimming and J lost 4 bases, with 14 bases between them. Germline V gene sequence: CDR1 MGHRA, CDR2 YSYEKL. The CDR3 DNA sequence: TGCGCCAGCAGCCGAGACCAACAGGGAAATCAGCCCCAGCATTTT. This encodes CASSRDQQGNQPQHF.

This clonotype was seen repeatedly, ten times or more. An end of the junction does not agree with germline; a read error may underlie this. The chain has TRBV5-1 and TRBJ1-4; D ambiguous. This CDR3 is built from 14 residues. CDR1 is SGHRS, CDR2 YFSETQ, per germline. The CDR3 coding sequence is TGTGCCAGCAGTTTAGATCGGGCTAATGAAAAACTGTTTTTT. This gives the protein CASSLDRANEKLFF. Using reference TRBV5-1 and TRBJ1-4 for the parts outside the CDR3, the full variable domain is KAGVTQTPRYLIKTRGQQVTLSCSPISGHRSVSWYQQTPGQGLQFLFEYFSETQRNKGNFPGRFSGRQFSNSRSEMNVSTLELGDSALYLCASSLDRANEKLFFGSGTQLSVL.

This clonotype was recorded at least ten times. This chain joins TRBV29-1 and TRBJ1-2, with 8 bases that match TRBD1. Germline CDR1 SQVTM, CDR2 ANQGSEA. J lost 6 bases, V lost 8 bases, and 8 bases had no gene match. CDR3 length: 12 amino acids. The CDR3 sequence is CSITGTGDGYTF. The CDR3 region has the DNA TGCAGCATTACCGGGACAGGAGATGGCTACACCTTC. The full variable domain, its missing parts supplied by reference TRBV29-1 and TRBJ1-2, is SAVISQKPSRDICQRGTSLTIQCQVDSQVTMMFWYRQQPGQSLTLIATANQGSEATYESGFVIDKFPISRPNLTFSTLTVSNMSPEDSSIYLCSITGTGDGYTFGSGTRLTVV.

The chain carries TRBV12-3 or TRBV12-4 and TRBJ2-2, with unresolved D. The V and J ends lost 8 bases and 2 bases respectively, with 9 bases between them. The CDR3 covers 13 residues. CDR3 in DNA: TGTGCCAGCCGTACGGTCAACACCGGGGAGCTGTTTTTT. It encodes CASRTVNTGELFF.

This clonotype showed up just a few times. The rearrangement links TRBV9 to TRBJ1-6, with 7 bases matching TRBD1. This CDR3 comprises 15 residues. Per the germline V gene, CDR1 is SGDLS and CDR2 is YYNGEE. The ends lost 4 bases at V and 10 bases at J; junction bases unmatched: 11. CDR3 nucleotide sequence: TGTGCCAGCAGCCCAGACACAGGGGAAAGATCACCCCTCCACTTT. Amino acid sequence: CASSPDTGERSPLHF.

In this sample, this clonotype turned up a few times. This chain connects TRBV12-3 or TRBV12-4 to TRBJ1-2; a weak D match, TRBD1 (5 bases). The CDR3 extends over 13 amino acids. Trimming took 8 bases from V and 4 from J, leaving 14 bases between them. The CDR3, as DNA: TGTGCCAGCGGAGGACCCGGGACCTATGGCTACACCTTC. This gives the protein CASGGPGTYGYTF.

A note on this clonotype: This clone may be a read error of a much larger clone one base away. This chain links TRBV20-1 with TRBJ1-2; D gene unclear. This CDR3 is built from 12 residues. Germline CDR1 reads DFQATT; CDR2 reads SNEGSKA (reference sequence). Trimming cost V 4 bases and J 4 bases, with 10 bases left between them. The CDR3 spells CSATVRGYGYTF. The CDR3 nucleotides read TGCAGTGCTACTGTCCGAGGCTATGGCTACACCTTC.

This clonotype was seen only a few times. The chain combines TRBV28 with TRBJ2-1, with D uncertain. The CDR3 sequence is 13 residues long. V lost 5 bases to trimming and J lost 15 bases, with 20 bases between them. Looked up from germline, CDR1 is MDHEN and CDR2 is SYDVKM. Here the CDR3 reads CASSVGYIPKRFF. The CDR3 DNA reads TGTGCCAGCAGTGTGGGATACATTCCTAAGCGGTTCTTC.

This clonotype was counted only a few times. The rearrangement uses TRBV20-1 and TRBJ2-3; D is unresolved. Germline CDR1 and CDR2: DFQATT and SNEGSKA (reference sequence). Trimming took 8 bases from V and 2 from J, leaving 17 bases between them. This CDR3 has 14 residues. This CDR3 is CSPRRPNPTDTQYF. DNA of the CDR3: TGCAGTCCCCGCCGGCCCAACCCCACAGATACGCAGTATTTT.

This clonotype appeared a few times. The genes are TRBV6-5 and TRBJ1-2, with 8 positions matching TRBD1. Germline V gives CDR1 MNHEY, CDR2 SVGAGI. There are 14 residues in the CDR3. Trimming cost V 2 bases and J 8 bases; bases outside gene matches: 7. CDR3 amino acids: CASSYRQGANGYTF. The DNA for the CDR3 is TGTGCCAGCAGTTACAGGCAGGGGGCGAACGGCTACACCTTC.

This chain links TRBV27 with TRBJ1-1, with 8 bases fitting TRBD1. The CDR3 loop spans 16 amino acids. The J segment lost 4 bases and the V segment lost 5 bases, leaving 12 bases of the junction unmatched. Per germline, CDR1 MNHEY and CDR2 SMNVEV (reference sequence). CDR3 sequence (DNA): TGTGCCAGCAGTCCATCGACAGGGGATTTCGGCACTGAAGCTTTCTTT. Translation: CASSPSTGDFGTEAFF.

The chain couples TRBV20-1 to TRBJ1-4, with D unclear. This CDR3 is built from 13 residues. The germline V and J ends were trimmed by 3 bases and 8 bases, with 13 bases remaining between them. Germline loops: CDR1 DFQATT, CDR2 SNEGSKA (reference sequence). The CDR3, as DNA: TGCAGTGCTAGTGGCTCTGGTAGGGAAAAACTGTTTTTT. This encodes CSASGSGREKLFF.

The chain employs TRBV14 and TRBJ1-2; no clear D. The CDR3 is 14 residues long. Deletions cut 0 bases from V and 4 bases from J, with 9 bases between. Germline V CDR1 and CDR2: SGHDN, FVKESK. CDR3 coding DNA: TGTGCCAGCAGCCAAGATGTAAAGACCTATGGCTACACCTTC. Translated, it gives CASSQDVKTYGYTF.

This clonotype was seen a handful of times. The chain couples TRBV9 to TRBJ2-1, with 8 bases aligning to TRBD1. The germline gives CDR1 SGDLS, CDR2 YYNGEE. The CDR3 length is 15 residues. V lost 0 bases, J lost 6 bases, and 5 bases stayed unmatched. The CDR3 DNA sequence: TGTGCCAGCAGCGTAGGGACAGGGTTTGGCAATGAGCAGTTCTTC. It specifies CASSVGTGFGNEQFF.

The gene calls are TRBV20-1 and TRBJ2-7, with 8 bases matching TRBD1. The end of the DNA is better explained by TRBJ2-4, so the J call may be wrong. Germline CDR1 reads DFQATT; CDR2 reads SNEGSKA (reference sequence). The length of the CDR3 is 11 residues. In DNA form, the CDR3 reads TGCAGTGCGAACAGGGGGGACATTCAGTACTTC. Encoded protein: CSANRGDIQYF.

This clonotype was recorded at least ten times. This chain links TRBV29-1 with TRBJ2-7; unclear D gene. Per germline, CDR1 SQVTM and CDR2 ANQGSEA. Trimming stripped 6 bases from V and 1 base from J, with 10 bases between. CDR3 length: 12 amino acids. This chain's CDR3 is CSVRIQSYEQYF. In nucleotides, the CDR3 is TGCAGCGTGAGAATACAGTCCTACGAGCAGTACTTC.

The chain joins TRBV18 to TRBJ2-7; D perhaps matches TRBD2 (6 bases). The end of the DNA aligns better with TRBJ2-5, so the J call may be wrong. From germline, CDR1 is KGHSH and CDR2 LQKENI. The CDR3 is 15 residues long. As DNA, the CDR3 is TGTGCCAGCTCACCGAACGGGAGATCGGGAGAGACCCAGTACTTC. Protein: CASSPNGRSGETQYF.

The chain employs TRBV6-5 and TRBJ2-1; D tentatively reads TRBD1 or TRBD2 (5 bases each). This CDR3 has 14 residues. Germline CDR1 is MNHEY and CDR2 is SVGAGI. V lost 5 bases to trimming and J lost 9 bases, with 17 bases between them. The CDR3 is CASSDQEGAGEQFF. For the CDR3, the DNA is TGTGCCAGCAGTGACCAAGAAGGGGCGGGTGAGCAGTTCTTC.

The sample holds a few counts of this clonotype. The chain is built from TRBV2 and TRBJ2-1, with no clear D. The germline CDR1 and CDR2 sequences are SNHLY and FYNNEI. V was trimmed by 2 bases and J by 13 bases, leaving 12 bases between them. This CDR3 contains 12 residues. CDR3: CASSELMETQFF. The CDR3 DNA sequence: TGTGCCAGCAGTGAACTAATGGAGACCCAGTTCTTC. The full variable domain, with the rest looked up from reference TRBV2 and TRBJ2-1, is EPEVTQTPSHQVTQMGQEVILRCVPISNHLYFYWYRQILGQKVEFLVSFYNNEISEKSEIFDDQFSVERPDGSNFTLKIRSTKLEDSAMYFCASSELMETQFFGPGTRLTVL.